A single sample is the source of the 18 T cell receptor beta chains below, sequenced in a study of T cell changes during pregnancy in multiple sclerosis. Some clones are missing from TCRdb's copy, which holds only in-frame ones; the method was immunoSEQ multiplex PCR. The sample includes more than 35,000 clones, almost 95% of them seen just once. The starting material was CD4+ T cells from peripheral blood mononuclear cells, obtained in the third trimester of pregnancy. These receptors were collected from a female donor in good health, enrolled as a control in a pregnancy study.

The CDR3 nucleotides read TGCGCCAGCTCCTCTGGGGACAGGGGAGTCGGGGAGCTGTTTTTT. The encoded protein is CASSSGDRGVGELFF. The V and J genes are TRBV10-2 and TRBJ2-2, with TRBD1 identical over 10 bases. The CDR3 spans 15 residues. The trim removed 8 bases at V and 7 bases at J, leaving 10 bases unmatched. Germline CDR1 reads WSHSY; CDR2 reads SAAADI.

This clone was counted a few times. This specimen includes other DNA sequences encoding the same CDR3. V and J are TRBV7-3 and TRBJ1-1; D is perhaps TRBD1 (5 bases). CDR3 length: 15 amino acids. Germline V CDR1 and CDR2: SGHTA, FQGTGA. V shed 6 bases and J shed 4 bases, with 18 bases lying between them. The CDR3 here is CASRQNAGGSTEAFF. The CDR3 region has the DNA TGTGCCAGCAGACAAAACGCCGGGGGGAGCACTGAAGCTTTCTTT.

The chain links TRBV15 to TRBJ2-6; 10 positions agree with TRBD1. V gave up 2 bases and J gave up 3 bases; unmatched junction bases: 10. The CDR3 runs to 19 residues. The germline gives CDR1 LNHNV, CDR2 YYDKDF (reference sequence). CDR3 sequence reads: CATSRTSGQGFFGANVLTF. Written as DNA, the CDR3 is TGTGCCACCAGCAGAACTTCGGGACAGGGGTTCTTTGGGGCCAACGTCCTGACTTTC.

The chain joins TRBV2 to TRBJ2-3; TRBD2 might be the D (7 bases). The CDR3 length is 15 residues. V was cut by 3 bases and J by 3 bases, with 13 bases left in between. CDR1 and CDR2 (germline): SNHLY, FYNNEI. The CDR3 sequence: CASSDLRGRTDTQYF. DNA of the CDR3: TGTGCCAGCAGTGATTTGCGGGGGCGTACAGATACGCAGTATTTT. Combining the CDR3 with reference TRBV2 and TRBJ2-3 gives the whole variable domain EPEVTQTPSHQVTQMGQEVILRCVPISNHLYFYWYRQILGQKVEFLVSFYNNEISEKSEIFDDQFSVERPDGSNFTLKIRSTKLEDSAMYFCASSDLRGRTDTQYFGPGTRLTVL.

This rearrangement joins TRBV18 to TRBJ2-1, with D possibly matching TRBD2 (6 bases). Per germline, CDR1 KGHSH and CDR2 LQKENI. Trimming took off 2 bases at V and 9 bases at J, with 11 bases between the two ends. The CDR3 runs to 13 residues. CDR3 sequence (DNA): TGTGCCAGCTCACCATATAAAGCGGGTGAGCAGTTCTTC. Translation gives CASSPYKAGEQFF.

The chain has TRBV5-4 and TRBJ1-2; D possibly corresponds to TRBD1 (6 bases). V shed 6 bases and J shed 7 bases, with 13 bases lying between them. The CDR3 covers 12 residues. Germline V gene data show CDR1 as SGHNT and CDR2 as YYREEE (reference sequence). Here the CDR3 reads CASTQGVAGYTF. The CDR3, as DNA: TGTGCCAGCACACAGGGTGTCGCTGGCTACACCTTC.

This sequence joins TRBV5-5 and TRBJ1-1; D not resolved. V lost 4 bases and J 1 base, leaving 11 bases between the germline ends. Germline V lookup: CDR1 SGHKS, CDR2 YYEKEE (reference sequence). This CDR3 contains 14 residues. CDR3 bases: TGTGCCAGCAGCCCCCGCACAGAGAACACTGAAGCTTTCTTT. Translating gives CASSPRTENTEAFF.

The rearrangement uses TRBV7-2 and TRBJ1-5; D is uncertain. V shed 5 bases and J shed 6 bases, with 11 bases lying between them. This CDR3 has 13 residues. The germline V gene has CDR1 SGHTA and CDR2 FQGNSA. The CDR3: CASSPWRSQPQHF. Written as DNA, the CDR3 is TGTGCCAGCAGCCCGTGGAGGAGTCAGCCCCAGCATTTT.

The chain couples TRBV6-5 to TRBJ1-6, with 9 bases lining up with TRBD1. This CDR3 has 14 amino acids. The germline V gene has CDR1 MNHEY and CDR2 SVGAGI. The J segment lost 8 bases and the V segment lost 4 bases, leaving 3 bases of the junction unmatched. The DNA for the CDR3 is TGTGCCAGCAGTTGGGACAGGGTGCATTCACCCCTCCACTTT. The encoded protein is CASSWDRVHSPLHF.

This clone was counted once. The gene calls are TRBV14 and TRBJ2-1; 7 bases align to TRBD2. Germline V CDR1 and CDR2: SGHDN, FVKESK. CDR3 length: 16 amino acids. Unmatched junction bases numbered 6, after V lost 0 bases and J lost 4 bases. The CDR3: CASSQDWGGFYNEQFF. Here the CDR3 DNA reads TGTGCCAGCAGCCAAGATTGGGGGGGATTTTACAATGAGCAGTTCTTC.

This clone has only one observation. V and J are TRBV7-2 and TRBJ1-5; D uncertain. The CDR3 length is 13 residues. The V end lost 2 bases, the J end lost 5 bases, and 7 bases lay between the germline ends. Germline CDR1 and CDR2: SGHTA and FQGNSA. CDR3 region: CASSLMTYQPQHF. DNA for the CDR3: TGTGCCAGCAGCTTAATGACTTATCAGCCCCAGCATTTT.

The rearrangement uses TRBV6-1 and TRBJ1-1; maybe TRBD1 (5 bases). Germline CDR1 MNHNS, CDR2 SASEGT. This CDR3 is 13 amino acids long. Deletions cut 2 bases from V and 7 bases from J, with 11 bases between. CDR3 protein: CASSETPGNEAFF. The CDR3 bases are TGTGCCAGCAGTGAAACCCCAGGGAATGAAGCTTTCTTT.

The gene calls are TRBV7-2 and TRBJ2-3; 13 bases map to TRBD2. Looked up from germline, CDR1 is SGHTA and CDR2 is FQGNSA. Trimming took 6 bases from V and 4 from J; bases not matched to a gene: 7. CDR3 length: 16 residues. In DNA, the CDR3 is TGTGCCAGCAGACCGCCGGGACTAGCGGGGCCAGATACGCAGTATTTT. Encoded protein: CASRPPGLAGPDTQYF.

V usage is TRBV30 and J usage is TRBJ2-3; 16 bases agree with TRBD2. The germline CDR1 and CDR2 sequences are GTSNPN and SVGIG (reference sequence). CDR3 length: 15 residues. V was clipped by 6 bases and J by 5 bases; unmatched bases: 5. In DNA, the CDR3 is TGTGCCTGTGGGACTAGCGGGGGGGCTCTAGATACGCAGTATTTT. Translated: CACGTSGGALDTQYF. Full variable domain (missing parts from reference TRBV30 and TRBJ2-3): SQTIHQWPATLVQPVGSPLSLECTVEGTSNPNLYWYRQAAGRGLQLLFYSVGIGQISSEVPQNLSASRPQDRQFILSSKKLLLSDSGFYLCACGTSGGALDTQYFGPGTRLTVL.

V gene TRBV18 combines with J gene TRBJ1-1; TRBD1 matches at 11 bases. Germline-derived CDR1 and CDR2 are KGHSH and LQKENI. Trimming at V came to 2 bases and at J to 1 base, leaving 0 bases not matched to a gene. This CDR3 has 15 residues. CDR3 in amino acids: CASSPGQGANTEAFF. CDR3 DNA sequence: TGTGCCAGCTCACCAGGACAGGGGGCGAACACTGAAGCTTTCTTT.

This clone was detected once. The V call is TRBV6-1, the J call TRBJ2-3, with D tentatively TRBD2 (5 bases). The germline gives CDR1 MNHNS, CDR2 SASEGT. The CDR3 sequence is 13 residues long. Trimming shortened V by 8 bases and J by 3 bases, and 12 bases separated the two germline ends. The CDR3 loop is CASHLGGTDTQYF. For the CDR3, the DNA is TGTGCCAGCCACCTCGGAGGTACAGATACGCAGTATTTT.

The chain couples TRBV9 to TRBJ2-1; the match to TRBD2 covers 7 bases. Trimming at V came to 4 bases and at J to 5 bases, leaving 12 bases not matched to a gene. The CDR3 spans 16 residues. The germline V gene encodes CDR1 SGDLS and CDR2 YYNGEE. The CDR3 bases are TGTGCCAGCAGCTCACAGCGGGGCACGATAGACAATGAGCAGTTCTTC. Encoded protein: CASSSQRGTIDNEQFF.

The CDR3 DNA sequence: TGTGCCAGCAGCCCCCCGGGGAGAAAGATGAATGAGCAGTTCTTC. Its protein is CASSPPGRKMNEQFF. The chain combines TRBV7-2 with TRBJ2-1; possibly TRBD2 for D (5 bases). CDR1 SGHTA and CDR2 FQGNSA come from the germline V gene. There are 15 residues in the CDR3. Between the trimmed V and J ends, which lost 5 bases and 7 bases, there was a span of 18 bases.